The next 31 T cell receptor beta chains were all read from a single sample in a study of T cells after yellow fever vaccination. One entry per CDR3 protein results from TCRdb running MiXCR on the 5' RACE reads. This sample has fewer than 350,000 distinct CDR3 sequences; less than 4.5% occur once, and the top ten carry about 25%. The specimen comprised PBMCs, sampled on the day of the yellow fever booster vaccination. All receptors come from a man aged 18 to 30 who received the YFV17D yellow fever vaccine.

This clonotype was seen ten or more times. CDR3 sequence reads: CASTIQWGDTQYF. CDR3 DNA sequence: TGTGCCAGCACTATACAGTGGGGGGATACGCAGTATTTT. The chain links TRBV12-3 or TRBV12-4 to TRBJ2-3; D tentatively reads TRBD1 or TRBD2 (5 bases each). CDR3 size: 13 residues. V was clipped by 7 bases and J by 6 bases, with 14 bases between them.

This clonotype has at least ten counts. The chain links TRBV7-8 to TRBJ1-5, with no clear D. V shed 4 bases and J shed 2 bases, with 12 bases lying between them. Per the germline V gene, CDR1 is SGHVS and CDR2 is FQNEAQ. The CDR3 covers 15 residues. CDR3 sequence: CASSSDKVGNQPQHF. CDR3 in DNA: TGTGCCAGCAGCTCAGATAAGGTTGGCAATCAGCCCCAGCATTTT.

This clonotype was counted only a few times. The V and J genes are TRBV12-3 or TRBV12-4 and TRBJ2-7, with TRBD1 as a possible D gene (6 bases). V was pared by 8 bases and J by 6 bases, with 14 bases between. The CDR3 consists of 12 residues. Here the CDR3 reads CASGRDTGEQYV. Here the CDR3 DNA reads TGTGCCAGCGGAAGGGACACCGGCGAGCAGTACGTC.

In this sample, this clonotype turned up a few times. The chain uses TRBV20-1 and TRBJ2-1; 7 nucleotides match TRBD2. From germline, CDR1 is DFQATT and CDR2 SNEGSKA (reference sequence). Trimming removed 4 bases from V and 2 bases from J; junction bases left unmatched: 5. The CDR3 length is 14 residues. CDR3 region: CSAIRDYPYNEQFF. In nucleotides, the CDR3 is TGCAGTGCTATCCGGGACTACCCCTACAATGAGCAGTTCTTC.

The sample holds many counts of this clonotype. V and J are TRBV20-1 and TRBJ1-4; D is uncertain. The V gene lost 0 bases and the J gene lost 4 bases, with 18 bases spanning the gap. CDR1 and CDR2 (germline): DFQATT, SNEGSKA (reference sequence). The length of the CDR3 is 17 residues. CDR3 coding DNA: TGCAGTGCTAGAGATGTATGGGCGGCGGAGCTTAATGAAAAACTGTTTTTT. Translation gives CSARDVWAAELNEKLFF.

This clonotype has only a few counts. The V gene is TRBV3-1, the J gene TRBJ2-1; tentative D call: TRBD2 (5 bases). This CDR3 region has 14 residues. The germline V and J ends were trimmed by 4 bases and 8 bases, with 15 bases remaining between them. Germline CDR1 is LGHDT and CDR2 is YNNKEL (reference sequence). The chain's CDR3 is CASSPWASSDEQFF. The DNA for the CDR3 is TGTGCCAGCAGCCCTTGGGCTAGCAGCGATGAGCAGTTCTTC.

This clonotype has a handful of counts. The CDR3 DNA reads TGCGCCTCAGCCCTTGGGGCGGGTCAAGAGACCCAGTACTTC. Encoded protein: CASALGAGQETQYF. J is TRBJ2-5 and V is TRBV5-1; D may be TRBD1 or TRBD2 (5 bases each). V was cut by 10 bases and J by 2 bases, with 18 bases left in between. The CDR3 has 14 residues. Germline V gene sequence: CDR1 SGHRS, CDR2 YFSETQ.

This clonotype has just a few counts. The gene calls are TRBV5-1 and TRBJ2-3; 7 nucleotides line up with TRBD1. Trimming cost V 4 bases and J 2 bases; bases outside gene matches: 13. The CDR3 has 17 amino acids. Germline loops: CDR1 SGHRS, CDR2 YFSETQ. CDR3 nucleotide sequence: TGCGCCAGCAGCCACTTGCCTCGACAGGGCTACACAGATACGCAGTATTTT. This gives the protein CASSHLPRQGYTDTQYF.

Ten or more counts support this clonotype. This chain uses TRBV20-1 with TRBJ2-7, with 8 bases lining up with TRBD2. Germline CDR1 is DFQATT and CDR2 is SNEGSKA (reference sequence). Trimming at V came to 3 bases and at J to 3 bases, leaving 10 bases not matched to a gene. This CDR3 has 15 amino acids. The CDR3 nucleotides read TGCAGTGCTAGCCCCCGAGCGGGGGCCGACTACGAGCAGTACTTC. This sequence encodes CSASPRAGADYEQYF.

V gene TRBV4-2 combines with J gene TRBJ2-3; D uncertain. The CDR3 consists of 15 residues. V was cut by 4 bases and J by 0 bases, with 11 bases left in between. The germline V gene encodes CDR1 LGHNA and CDR2 YNFKEQ. CDR3 amino acids: CASSPPLLSTDTQYF. CDR3 DNA sequence: TGTGCCAGCAGCCCGCCCCTGCTAAGCACAGATACGCAGTATTTT.

On this clonotype: The conserved phenylalanine or tryptophan is not found at the CDR3 terminus, so this likely reflects a read error. This chain uses TRBV7-2 with TRBJ2-5; 8 bases line up with TRBD1. The CDR3 contains 15 residues. CDR1 and CDR2 (germline): SGHTA, FQGNSA. Trimming took 4 bases from V and 6 from J; bases not matched to a gene: 10. Written as DNA, the CDR3 is TGTGCCAGCAGCTCCCGGACAGGGTTTCAACAGACCCAGTACCTC. This translates into CASSSRTGFQQTQYL.

This clonotype was detected ten times or more. This chain links TRBV6-1 with TRBJ2-5, with 9 bases identical to TRBD1. The CDR3 loop spans 15 amino acids. V was pared by 0 bases and J by 1 base, with 0 bases of the junction left unmatched. Looked up from germline, CDR1 is MNHNS and CDR2 is SASEGT. CDR3 loop: CASSEATGGQETQYF. The CDR3 bases are TGTGCCAGCAGTGAAGCGACAGGGGGCCAAGAGACCCAGTACTTC.

This clonotype has a handful of counts. The V gene is TRBV7-2, the J gene TRBJ1-4; D possibly corresponds to TRBD1 (6 bases). Deletions cut 1 base from V and 3 bases from J, with 12 bases between. CDR3 size: 16 residues. Germline assignment: CDR1 SGHTA and CDR2 FQGNSA. CDR3 residues: CASSLVPRGANEKLFF. The CDR3 DNA sequence: TGTGCCAGCAGCTTAGTTCCCAGGGGCGCTAATGAAAAACTGTTTTTT. The variable domain in full, with the rest retrieved from reference TRBV7-2 and TRBJ1-4, is GAGVSQSPSNKVTEKGKDVELRCDPISGHTALYWYRQSLGQGLEFLIYFQGNSAPDKSGLPSDRFSAERTGGSVSTLTIQRTQQEDSAVYLCASSLVPRGANEKLFFGSGTQLSVL.

This clonotype was seen more than once but under ten times. The gene calls are TRBV18 and TRBJ1-1, with no clear D. The V gene lost 2 bases and the J gene lost 3 bases, with 10 bases spanning the gap. This CDR3 comprises 14 residues. Germline assignment: CDR1 KGHSH and CDR2 LQKENI. CDR3 amino acids: CASSPTVRDTEAFF. The DNA of the CDR3 is TGTGCCAGCTCACCAACGGTCCGGGACACTGAAGCTTTCTTT.

There are many counts of this clonotype. This rearrangement joins TRBV7-2 to TRBJ2-3, with D tentatively TRBD2 (6 bases). The CDR3 is 16 amino acids. V was trimmed by 5 bases and J by 6 bases, leaving 21 bases between them. Germline CDR1 is SGHTA and CDR2 is FQGNSA. The CDR3 nucleotides read TGTGCCAGCAGCCCCAGCGCCCTGCGGGGCCTGGATACGCAGTATTTT. It yields the protein CASSPSALRGLDTQYF.

This clonotype showed up just a few times. V and J are TRBV6-6 and TRBJ2-7, with TRBD2 as a possible D gene (5 bases). In germline, CDR1 is MNHNY, CDR2 SVGAGI (reference sequence). The germline V and J ends were trimmed by 8 bases and 0 bases, with 14 bases remaining between them. This CDR3 is 14 amino acids long. CDR3 region: CASHSSLSSYEQYF. The DNA for the CDR3 is TGTGCCAGCCATTCTAGCCTCAGCTCCTACGAGCAGTACTTC.

The table lists this clonotype with many counts. The chain uses TRBV11-2 and TRBJ2-3; D not certain. The V gene lost 1 base and the J gene lost 3 bases, with 8 bases spanning the gap. Germline CDR1 reads SGHAT; CDR2 reads FQNNGV. The CDR3 is made up of 14 amino acids. CDR3 bases: TGTGCCAGCAGCTTAGTAGTTTGGACAGATACGCAGTATTTT. It is translated as CASSLVVWTDTQYF. Combining the CDR3 with reference TRBV11-2 and TRBJ2-3 gives the whole variable domain EAGVAQSPRYKIIEKRQSVAFWCNPISGHATLYWYQQILGQGPKLLIQFQNNGVVDDSQLPKDRFSAERLKGVDSTLKIQPAKLEDSAVYLCASSLVVWTDTQYFGPGTRLTVL.

Turning to this clonotype: A clone one base away is much larger, so this may be a read error. In DNA form, the CDR3 reads TGTGCCAGCAGCTTCAACTACGAGCAGTACTTC. It codes for CASSFNYEQYF. The J gene is TRBJ2-7, the V gene TRBV7-2; D gene uncertain. Germline V lookup: CDR1 SGHTA, CDR2 FQGNSA. This CDR3 has 11 residues. V was pared by 3 bases and J by 3 bases, with 3 bases between.

This clonotype was seen only a few times. The chain recombines TRBV10-3 with TRBJ1-2; TRBD1 matches at 9 bases. This CDR3 is 14 amino acids long. With V trimmed by 6 bases and J by 6 bases, 8 bases remained unmatched. Germline lookup yields CDR1 ENHRY and CDR2 SYGVKD. The CDR3 nucleotides are TGTGCCATCAGGCCTGGGACAGGGCATGATGGCTACACCTTC. The encoded protein is CAIRPGTGHDGYTF.

CDR3 loop: CSVEGTVPYGYTF. The DNA for the CDR3 is TGCAGCGTTGAAGGGACAGTTCCCTATGGCTACACCTTC. The rearrangement uses TRBV29-1 and TRBJ1-2; D is possibly TRBD1 (6 bases). The germline V gene encodes CDR1 SQVTM and CDR2 ANQGSEA. The CDR3 consists of 13 residues. Trimming removed 1 base at V and 4 bases at J, with 10 bases between.

In this sample, this clonotype turned up many times. J is TRBJ1-2 and V is TRBV7-2; maybe TRBD1 (5 bases). The CDR3 length is 13 residues. Germline CDR1 reads SGHTA; CDR2 reads FQGNSA. The V end lost 9 bases, the J end lost 4 bases, and 15 bases lay between the germline ends. The chain's CDR3 is CASSPRQPYGYTF. The CDR3 coding sequence is TGTGCCAGTTCTCCGAGACAGCCCTATGGCTACACCTTC.

This clonotype has a handful of counts. The chain is built from TRBV7-9 and TRBJ1-5; a possible D gene is TRBD1 (5 bases). Germline loops: CDR1 SEHNR, CDR2 FQNEAQ (reference sequence). There are 15 residues in the CDR3. V shed 5 bases and J shed 5 bases, with 16 bases lying between them. CDR3 region: CASSPPGFGDQPQHF. In nucleotides, the CDR3 is TGTGCCAGCAGCCCACCAGGGTTCGGGGATCAGCCCCAGCATTTT.

This clonotype was seen a handful of times. The chain is built from TRBV12-3 or TRBV12-4 and TRBJ2-2; 12 bases are shared with TRBD2. The CDR3 totals 15 residues. Losses at the gene ends were 7 bases for V and 4 bases for J; bases not matched to a gene: 4. CDR3 residues: CASTGTSGFTGELFF. For the CDR3, the DNA is TGTGCCAGCACGGGGACTAGCGGGTTCACCGGGGAGCTGTTTTTT.

The table lists this clonotype with a few counts. This chain joins TRBV5-4 and TRBJ1-3; unclear D gene. The V end was cut by 4 bases, the J end by 1 base, with 12 bases between. This CDR3 is built from 15 residues. CDR1 and CDR2 (germline): SGHNT, YYREEE (reference sequence). The CDR3 bases are TGTGCCAGCAGCACGGCCACAGATTCTGGAAACACCATATATTTT. It encodes CASSTATDSGNTIYF.

This clonotype was found many times. The chain recombines TRBV12-3 or TRBV12-4 with TRBJ1-1; no reliable D call. CDR3 length: 12 amino acids. V was pared by 4 bases and J by 1 base, with 4 bases between. CDR3 bases: TGTGCCAGCAGTTGGGCGAACACTGAAGCTTTCTTT. Translation: CASSWANTEAFF.

The V gene is TRBV7-9, the J gene TRBJ2-1; D not certain. This CDR3 region has 18 residues. Trimming left V 1 base short and J 3 bases short, with 19 bases between. CDR1 is SEHNR, CDR2 FQNEAQ, per germline (reference sequence). The CDR3 loop reads CASSLGAARPSVYNEQFF. The CDR3 bases are TGTGCCAGCAGCTTAGGGGCGGCGCGCCCCTCAGTCTACAATGAGCAGTTCTTC. The complete variable domain, with remaining parts taken from reference TRBV7-9 and TRBJ2-1, reads DTGVSQNPRHKITKRGQNVTFRCDPISEHNRLYWYRQTLGQGPEFLTYFQNEAQLEKSRLLSDRFSAERPKGSFSTLEIQRTEQGDSAMYLCASSLGAARPSVYNEQFFGPGTRLTVL.

In its sample, this clonotype was seen many times. This rearrangement joins TRBV12-3 or TRBV12-4 to TRBJ1-4; the D is unclear. The CDR3 covers 13 residues. With 6 bases removed from V and 3 bases from J, the gap between germline ends came to 8 bases. CDR3 in amino acids: CASRSGSNEKLFF. CDR3 DNA: TGTGCCAGCAGGTCGGGATCTAATGAAAAACTGTTTTTT.

A few counts support this clonotype. The chain combines TRBV18 with TRBJ1-1; 11 bases align to TRBD1. CDR1 and CDR2 (germline): KGHSH, LQKENI. This CDR3 has 16 amino acids. With 1 base clipped from V and 5 bases from J, the junction kept 6 bases outside the gene matches. CDR3 in DNA: TGTGCCAGCTCACCACGGGGACAGGGGGTGTTTACTGAAGCTTTCTTT. This gives the protein CASSPRGQGVFTEAFF.

The V gene is TRBV10-3, the J gene TRBJ2-2, with TRBD2 matching 7 bases. The CDR3 extends over 14 amino acids. Looked up from germline, CDR1 is ENHRY and CDR2 is SYGVKD. The V segment lost 7 bases and the J segment 3 bases; nucleotides outside the gene matches: 5. Written as DNA, the CDR3 is TGTGCCATCAACAACCGGGAGGACACCGGGGAGCTGTTTTTT. Protein product: CAINNREDTGELFF.

The CDR3 sequence is CASSLEGSGSFQETQYF. DNA for the CDR3: TGTGCCAGCAGCTTGGAAGGCAGCGGATCCTTCCAAGAGACCCAGTACTTC. This chain connects TRBV5-4 to TRBJ2-5; weak D call: TRBD2 (5 bases). The CDR3 runs to 17 residues. Germline loops: CDR1 SGHNT, CDR2 YYREEE (reference sequence). Trimming took off 0 bases at V and 1 base at J, with 16 bases between the two ends. Complete variable domain (other parts from reference TRBV5-4 and TRBJ2-5): ETGVTQSPTHLIKTRGQQVTLRCSSQSGHNTVSWYQQALGQGPQFIFQYYREEENGRGNFPPRFSGLQFPNYSSELNVNALELDDSALYLCASSLEGSGSFQETQYFGPGTRLLVL.

This clonotype was observed a few times. This sequence joins TRBV6-2 or TRBV6-3 and TRBJ2-5; the D is unclear. Germline CDR1 is MNHEY and CDR2 is SVGEGT. V lost 4 bases and J lost 4, with 13 bases in between. The CDR3 totals 14 residues. The CDR3 DNA reads TGTGCCAGCAGTTCCCGGACCGATCGAGAGACCCAGTACTTC. Translating gives CASSSRTDRETQYF.